This T cell receptor (beta chain) was captured by sequencing in a study of T cell repertoires in cytomegalovirus infection. This clonotype was seen ten or more times. No antigen is known for it. One entry per CDR3 protein, called by TCRdb with MiXCR from the reads. This table holds some 590,000 distinct CDR3 sequences, 40% found once. The CDR3 has 13 residues. Per germline, CDR1 SGHTA and CDR2 FQGNSA. Trimming left V 1 base short and J 3 bases short, with 7 bases between. The receptor's source is a human donor in good health (CMV status not recorded). Some clones in this sample may be carry-over from other donors' samples. V is TRBV7-2 and J is TRBJ2-7; no clear D. Sequenced here: cultured PBMCs, sampled from culture after CMV antigen stimulation. CDR3 in DNA: TGTGCCAGCAGCTTAGGTTGGGGCTACGAGCAGTACTTC. Its protein is CASSLGWGYEQYF.